There are many counts of the clone carrying this T cell receptor (beta chain). The antigen is not known. The data originate from a study of T cells in Graves' hyperthyroidism and ophthalmopathy. The study's findings and limits: Appearing also in blood were most of the thyroid clonotypes expanded above 0.001.

V was shortened by 0 bases and J by 2 bases, with 8 bases between the two germline ends. Germline V gene sequence: CDR1 SGHVS, CDR2 FQNEAQ. The CDR3 covers 14 residues. TCR beta CDR3 region amplification was performed from RNA transcripts. In the first-round RT-PCR of the TCR CDR3, the HTBI primer set was used. TCRdb re-called the multiplex PCR reads with MiXCR, one entry per CDR3 protein. The table shows around 300,000 distinct CDR3 sequences, with around 22% occurring only once. Lactation, pregnancy, other autoimmune disease or uncontrolled infection led to exclusion of patients. The chain employs TRBV7-8 and TRBJ2-7, with a tentative D call TRBD1 (6 bases). Input material: blood. This receptor was taken from a man under 40 with Graves' ophthalmopathy. The CDR3 here is CASSLAGQPYEQYF. CDR3 sequence (DNA): TGTGCCAGCAGCTTAGCAGGACAGCCCTACGAGCAGTACTTC.